These T cell receptor beta chains were read from a single sample in a study of blood T cell repertoires in COVID-19. Sequencing used immunoSEQ multiplex PCR; TCRdb keeps in-frame clones, though not all of them. The sample carries 290,000 or so clones, approximately 89% recorded once. Input material: PBMCs or T cells enriched from blood (not recorded which). Receptor source: a woman aged 18-29 years who had recovered from COVID-19. The CDR3 runs from the conserved cysteine through the conserved F or W. The order of the fields is J gene, clone size, D gene, V gene, CDR3 protein, CDR3 DNA. D genes are given only for firm matches. Rows may omit the clone size; those that give it use once, few, many or a size class.

>TRBJ2-3|-|-|TRBV9
CASSVYLYATDTQYF
TGTGCCAGCAGCGTTTACCTCTATGCCACAGATACGCAGTATTTT
>TRBJ2-7|-|TRBD2|TRBV18
CASSPAGTTYEQYF
TGTGCCAGCTCACCAGCCGGGACTACCTACGAGCAGTACTTC
>TRBJ2-3|-|TRBD1|TRBV2
CASRPTGFTDTQYF
TGTGCCAGCAGGCCGACAGGGTTCACAGATACGCAGTATTTT
>TRBJ1-2|-|-|TRBV6-1
CASSEATDYGYTF
TGTGCCAGCAGTGAAGCGACAGACTATGGCTACACCTTC
>TRBJ2-7|-|-|TRBV7-8
CASSLGGDFYEQYF
TGTGCCAGCAGCTTAGGGGGGGATTTTTACGAGCAGTACTTC
>TRBJ2-7|-|-|TRBV11-2
CASSGIRGPTYEQYF
TGTGCCAGCAGTGGTATTCGAGGGCCGACCTACGAGCAGTACTTC
>TRBJ2-7|-|-|TRBV21-1
CASSAEESSYEQYF
TGTGCCAGTTCCGCTGAGGAGTCTTCCTACGAGCAGTACTTC
>TRBJ1-1|-|TRBD1|TRBV10-3
CAISRTVTRQGGAEAFF
TGTGCCATCAGTCGAACTGTGACTAGACAGGGGGGGGCTGAAGCTTTCTTT
>TRBJ2-3|-|TRBD1|TRBV3-1/TRBV3-2
CASSQTGTDTQYF
TGTGCCAGCAGTCAGACAGGGACAGATACGCAGTATTTT
>TRBJ2-1|-|TRBD2|TRBV6-1
CASSEPLLAGAYNEQFF
TGTGCCAGCAGTGAACCCCTCCTAGCGGGGGCCTACAATGAGCAGTTCTTC
>TRBJ1-1|-|TRBD1|TRBV18
CASSQGAKAEAFF
TGTGCCAGCTCACAGGGGGCGAAGGCTGAAGCTTTCTTT
>TRBJ2-7|few|-|TRBV6-2/TRBV6-3
CASSYSPTSTYEQYF
TGTGCCAGCAGTTACTCGCCGACTAGTACGTACGAGCAGTACTTC
>TRBJ2-1|-|TRBD1|TRBV25-1
CASSYTGGVDEQFF
TGTGCCAGCAGTTACACAGGGGGTGTCGATGAGCAGTTCTTC
>TRBJ2-7|-|TRBD2|TRBV6-5
CASSYSLAGGHQYF
TGTGCCAGCAGTTACTCCTTAGCGGGAGGGCATCAGTACTTC
>TRBJ2-5|-|TRBD2|TRBV2
CASSEPTWGASGRASRQETQYF
TGTGCCAGCAGTGAGCCGACGTGGGGGGCCAGCGGGAGGGCAAGCCGTCAAGAGACCCAGTACTTC
>TRBJ1-2|-|TRBD1|TRBV29-1
CSVARQGSYGYTF
TGCAGCGTTGCCCGACAGGGATCCTATGGCTACACCTTC
>TRBJ2-1|-|TRBD2|TRBV4-1
CASSQEGLAGGDEQFF
TGCGCCAGCAGCCAAGAGGGTTTAGCGGGAGGCGATGAGCAGTTCTTC
>TRBJ2-5|-|-|TRBV5-1
CASRWGEETQYF
TGCGCCAGCCGATGGGGGGAAGAGACCCAGTACTTC
>TRBJ2-3|-|-|TRBV5-1
CASSLGGQSTDTQYF
TGCGCCAGCAGCTTGGGGGGACAAAGCACAGATACGCAGTATTTT
>TRBJ2-7|-|TRBD2|TRBV27
CASTAVAGVREQYF
TGTGCCAGCACGGCGGTAGCGGGAGTGAGGGAGCAGTACTTC
>TRBJ2-1|-|-|TRBV7-6
CASSSLTAGSYNEQFF
TGTGCCAGCAGCTCACTCACGGCCGGGAGCTACAATGAGCAGTTCTTC
>TRBJ1-1|-|-|TRBV25-1
CASSDAGLAFF
TGTGCCAGCAGTGATGCAGGGTTGGCTTTCTTT
>TRBJ1-1|-|-|TRBV2
CASIGRTEAFF
TGTGCCAGCATAGGGAGGACTGAAGCTTTCTTT
>TRBJ2-7|-|-|TRBV28
CASDGRGFVQYF
TGTGCCAGCGATGGCAGGGGCTTTGTGCAGTACTTC
>TRBJ2-5|-|TRBD1|TRBV18
CASSLRQGTKETQYF
TGTGCCAGCTCGCTAAGACAGGGAACCAAAGAGACCCAGTACTTC
>TRBJ2-1|-|-|TRBV7-2
CASSPVNEQFF
TGTGCCAGCAGCCCTGTTAATGAGCAGTTCTTC
>TRBJ2-5|-|TRBD1|TRBV6-5
CASTADRGETQYF
TGTGCCAGCACCGCGGACAGGGGAGAGACCCAGTACTTC
>TRBJ1-6|-|TRBD1|TRBV6-5
CASSLTGGLRSPLHF
TGTGCCAGCAGTTTGACAGGGGGCCTGCGTTCACCCCTCCACTTT
>TRBJ2-3|-|TRBD1|TRBV10-1
CASRKTGQSTDTQYF
TGCGCCAGCAGAAAGACGGGACAGAGCACAGATACGCAGTATTTT